The sequence of this T cell receptor (beta chain) was determined in a study of blood T cell repertoires in COVID-19 (dated by TCRdb to 2018 to 2021). Regarding the complete study: Samples covering the acute and convalescent phases of COVID-19 were provided by collaborators in the United States, Italy and Spain. The samples were drawn from two sources: the first 160 participants of the ongoing ImmuneRACE study, and 1,254 subjects contributed by 6 global collaborators. Deeply sampled blood TCRbeta repertoires from subjects exposed to, actively infected with, or recovered from COVID-19 were included in the dataset. The prospective study material was composed of cDNA or gDNA derived from T cells, B-cell-depleted T cells, or PBMCs. Sample metadata almost always included a de-identified subject ID, COVID-19 status, age in years and sex. HLA class I and class II types, where available, came from metadata supplied by the sample provider rather than from assay-based typing. The repertoires were made available in a free public database intended to serve as a resource for research on the immune response to SARS-CoV-2. Study-level results and caveats: How much clinical and demographic metadata was included differed by source and by participant, and the metadata was provided uncurated.

The immunoSEQ Assay, a bias-controlled multiplex PCR, was used to amplify TCRbeta CDR3 regions from genomic DNA. The study's own analysis went as follows. The number of nucleated cells in each sample was estimated from the amplification of reference gene primers within the assay. To quantify the absolute abundance of each unique TCRbeta CDR3 rearrangement, sequence reads were collapsed and filtered. Productive Simpson clonality was computed per sample as the square root of Simpson's diversity index over productive rearrangements. This is the immuneACCESS table as TCRdb keeps it, with only in-frame sequences that have V and J called. A part of the clones is gone; compared with another copy, unresolved V genes explain less than half, and the rest is unexplained. The V and J calls and clone size were taken over from that table, and D and trimming were inferred from the DNA. This sample lists about 190,000 clones; around 87% were detected once. The ten largest clonotypes hold 2.7% of the sample.

The collaborating institutions used their own protocols to collect whole blood in K2EDTA tubes. Collaborator samples were shipped for TCRbeta analysis as frozen whole blood, isolated PBMCs, or DNA extracted from either sample type. This clone was recorded a few times. Its antigen has not been determined. Base qualities are not at hand, and no much larger clone is one base apart. V is clipped by 3 bases and J by 6 bases, and the sequence between their germline boundaries is 15 bases long. Reading the germline V gene gives CDR1 SGHTA and CDR2 FQGNSA. Reading from cysteine to phenylalanine, the CDR3 counts 15 amino acids. The DNA shown is the 45-base CDR3, in frame from base 1.

The sample consisted of peripheral blood. This TCR was recovered from a middle-aged man with active or convalescent COVID-19. The sequence joins TRBV7-2 to TRBJ1-5; matching of 5 bases hints at TRBD1 as the D gene. The sequence in DNA is TGTGCCAGCAGCTTGTTAAGGGGCGCGAGTCAGCCCCAGCATTTT. It translates as CASSLLRGASQPQHF.